This is a list of T cell receptor beta chains from one sample in a study of CD4 T cells in relation to SARS-CoV-2 and coronaviruses. The antigens of these receptors remain unknown. Profiled with immunoSEQ multiplex PCR; TCRdb holds only in-frame clones, not every one. This table holds about 24,000 clones, 70% to 75% found once. The source material was CD4+ T cells from PBMCs, cultured in vitro. These receptors all come from a human donor in good health. CDR3s include the opening cysteine and the closing phenylalanine or tryptophan. D genes are given only for firm matches. Rows may omit the clone size; those that give it use once, few, many or a size class.

d_call: -
clone_size: -
v_call: TRBV19
j_call: TRBJ1-2
cdr3_nt: TGTGCCAGTAGCGCAGGCCCCCAGGGCCTCCACTATGGCTACACCTTC
cdr3_aa: CASSAGPQGLHYGYTF

d_call: -
clone_size: -
v_call: TRBV4-1
j_call: TRBJ2-5
cdr3_nt: TGCGCCAGCAGCCAAGAATTTATAGCGGAGGGGGTCCGGGCCCAGTACTTC
cdr3_aa: CASSQEFIAEGVRAQYF

d_call: TRBD1
clone_size: -
v_call: TRBV18
j_call: TRBJ1-2
cdr3_nt: TGTGCCAGCTCAACGATGGACAGGGTGGGCTACACCTTC
cdr3_aa: CASSTMDRVGYTF

d_call: -
clone_size: -
v_call: TRBV27
j_call: TRBJ1-1
cdr3_nt: TGTGCCAGCAGTTTACTCGGAGGCGACACTGAAGCTTTCTTT
cdr3_aa: CASSLLGGDTEAFF

d_call: -
clone_size: -
v_call: TRBV7-9
j_call: TRBJ1-1
cdr3_nt: TGTGCCAGCAGCACGACTTTGAACACTGAAGCTTTCTTT
cdr3_aa: CASSTTLNTEAFF

d_call: -
clone_size: -
v_call: TRBV5-1
j_call: TRBJ2-3
cdr3_nt: TGCGCCAGCAGCACCGGGGGTGGGGCTAGCACAGATACGCAGTATTTT
cdr3_aa: CASSTGGGASTDTQYF

d_call: TRBD1
clone_size: -
v_call: TRBV6-6
j_call: TRBJ1-2
cdr3_nt: TGTGCCAGCAGTGCGACAGGGTGGTACACCTTC
cdr3_aa: CASSATGWYTF

d_call: -
clone_size: -
v_call: TRBV30
j_call: TRBJ1-1
cdr3_nt: TGTGCCTGGATTTTTCGGACGGCTAACACTGAAGCTTTCTTT
cdr3_aa: CAWIFRTANTEAFF

d_call: -
clone_size: few
v_call: TRBV30
j_call: TRBJ1-2
cdr3_nt: TGTGCCTGGACTAACAACAGGGAGGGAAGGGGTGGCTACACCTTC
cdr3_aa: CAWTNNREGRGGYTF

d_call: -
clone_size: -
v_call: TRBV5-1
j_call: TRBJ2-3
cdr3_nt: TGCGCCAGCAGCTTGCGGAGCCTCGGCACAGATACGCAGTATTTT
cdr3_aa: CASSLRSLGTDTQYF

d_call: TRBD1
clone_size: -
v_call: TRBV9
j_call: TRBJ1-2
cdr3_nt: TGTGCCAGCAGCGAAAGTACAGGGGGCTATGGCTACACCTTC
cdr3_aa: CASSESTGGYGYTF

d_call: -
clone_size: -
v_call: TRBV29-1
j_call: TRBJ1-3
cdr3_nt: TGCAGCGTTGCATCAGTCTCTGGAAACACCATATATTTT
cdr3_aa: CSVASVSGNTIYF

d_call: TRBD2
clone_size: -
v_call: TRBV11-3
j_call: TRBJ2-1
cdr3_nt: TGTGCCAGCAGCCCCCGGGGAGCGGGAGGGAGGGGGAATGAGCAGTTCTTC
cdr3_aa: CASSPRGAGGRGNEQFF